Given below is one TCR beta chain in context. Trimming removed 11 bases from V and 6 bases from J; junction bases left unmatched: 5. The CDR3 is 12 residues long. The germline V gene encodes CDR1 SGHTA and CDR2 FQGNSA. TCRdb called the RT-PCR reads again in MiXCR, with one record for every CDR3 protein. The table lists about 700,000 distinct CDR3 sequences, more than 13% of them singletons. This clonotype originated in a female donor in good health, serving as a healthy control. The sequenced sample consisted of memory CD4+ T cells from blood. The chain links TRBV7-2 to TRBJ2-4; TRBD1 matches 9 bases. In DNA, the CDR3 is TGTGCCTCGGAGGGACAGGGAAACATTCAGTACTTC. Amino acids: CASEGQGNIQYF.